The text below deals with one T cell receptor (beta chain). Its antigen is unknown. The data are from a study of T cell responses to AZD1222 COVID-19 vaccine. Study findings and constraints: CD4 TCRs linked to vaccination spanned spike, dominating at 160-218 and 743-854.

TCRdb's copy holds only in-frame clones and misses some; the assay was immunoSEQ multiplex PCR. The sample records 150,000 to 180,000 clones, more than 90% being singletons. The V segment lost 4 bases and the J segment 6 bases; nucleotides outside the gene matches: 19. CDR1 is LNHDA, CDR2 SQIVND, per germline (reference sequence). This CDR3 has 19 amino acids. The clonotype originates from an adult in good health. The specimen was peripheral blood, collected on day 0 of AZD1222 vaccination. This sequence joins TRBV19 and TRBJ1-5; 9 bases match TRBD1. The CDR3 spells CASSNGKGTGTMSSQPQHF. The CDR3 DNA reads as TGTGCCAGTAGTAATGGCAAGGGGACAGGGACTATGTCGAGTCAGCCCCAGCATTTT.